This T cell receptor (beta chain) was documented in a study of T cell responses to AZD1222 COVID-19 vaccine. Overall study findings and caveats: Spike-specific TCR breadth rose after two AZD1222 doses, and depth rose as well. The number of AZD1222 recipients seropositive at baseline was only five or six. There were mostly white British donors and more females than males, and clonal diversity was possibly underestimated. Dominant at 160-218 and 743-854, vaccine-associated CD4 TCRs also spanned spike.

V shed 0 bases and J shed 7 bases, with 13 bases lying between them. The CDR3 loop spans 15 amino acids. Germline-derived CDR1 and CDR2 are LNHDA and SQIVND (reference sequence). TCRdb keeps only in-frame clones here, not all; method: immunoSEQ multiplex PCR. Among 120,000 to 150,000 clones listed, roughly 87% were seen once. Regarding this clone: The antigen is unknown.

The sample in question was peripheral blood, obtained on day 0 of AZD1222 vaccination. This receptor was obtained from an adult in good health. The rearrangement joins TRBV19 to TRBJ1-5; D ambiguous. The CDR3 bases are TGTGCCAGTAGTATAGACCGGCCCGGTGGACAGCCCCAGCATTTT. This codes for CASSIDRPGGQPQHF.